Below, 29 T cell receptor beta chains from the same sample are listed, as sequenced in a study of CD8+CD57+ T cells in acquired aplastic anemia. Genomic DNA served as template for TCR beta VDJ and CDR3 profiling. Each CDR3 protein is one row after TCRdb ran MiXCR on the reads. Counted here are a few hundred thousand distinct CDR3 sequences, 60% to 65% occurring once; the ten biggest clones make up 25% to 30%. The material sequenced was sorted CD4+, CD8+, or CD8+CD57+ T cells (not recorded which) from PBMCs. The receptor set was obtained from a human donor in good health.

This sequence joins TRBV10-3 and TRBJ2-7; D ambiguous. The J call may not be correct, given that the DNA end is closer to TRBJ2-1. Germline V gene data show CDR1 as ENHRY and CDR2 as SYGVKD. This CDR3 comprises 14 residues. CDR3 DNA: TGTGCCACTTTGGGTCCAGGATATAGCAATGAGCAGTTCTTC. Translated: CATLGPGYSNEQFF.

This chain uses TRBV27 with TRBJ1-2; unclear D gene. The germline V gene encodes CDR1 MNHEY and CDR2 SMNVEV (reference sequence). This CDR3 spans 12 amino acids. Between the trimmed V and J ends, which lost 3 bases and 7 bases, there was a span of 9 bases. DNA for the CDR3: TGTGCCAGCAGTTTTGGGGTCGGTGGCTACACCTTC. It yields the protein CASSFGVGGYTF.

V usage is TRBV10-3 and J usage is TRBJ1-1; D is uncertain. The V and J ends lost 0 bases and 0 bases respectively, with 8 bases between them. Germline CDR1 is ENHRY and CDR2 is SYGVKD. The length of the CDR3 is 15 residues. CDR3 sequence (DNA): TGTGCCATCAGTGAGTCTCAGGCCCTGAACACTGAAGCTTTCTTT. Translated, it gives CAISESQALNTEAFF.

In the case of this clonotype: This may be a read error, as it is one base from a much larger clone. This chain joins TRBV5-8 and TRBJ2-1; TRBD1 might be the D (5 bases). The CDR3 runs to 16 residues. Germline-derived CDR1 and CDR2 are SGHTS and YDEGEE. CDR3 sequence: CASILELGLIYNEQFF. CDR3 sequence (DNA): TGTGCCAGCATCTTGGAATTGGGGCTTATCTACAATGAGCAGTTCTTC. Filled out from reference TRBV5-8 and TRBJ2-1, the complete variable domain reads EAGVTQSPTHLIKTRGQQATLRCSPISGHTSVYWYQQALGLGLQFLLWYDEGEERNRGNFPPRFSGRQFPNYSSELNVNALELEDSALYLCASILELGLIYNEQFFGPGTRLTVL.

Comments on this clonotype: The CDR3 does not end in the conserved phenylalanine or tryptophan, so this is likely a read error. This sequence joins TRBV9 and TRBJ2-3; D is perhaps TRBD1 (5 bases). Germline CDR1 and CDR2: SGDLS and YYNGEE. This CDR3 is 17 amino acids long. The CDR3 region has the DNA TGTGTCAGCAGCCGACTGGGGTACGCACAGGTCACAGATACGCAGTATCTT. It specifies CVSSRLGYAQVTDTQYL.

This clonotype was seen once. The chain carries TRBV7-3 and TRBJ2-3; TRBD2 is a possible D gene (5 bases). Germline lookup yields CDR1 SGHTA and CDR2 FQGTGA. The CDR3 spans 15 residues. With 2 bases removed from V and 6 bases from J, the gap between germline ends came to 15 bases. The CDR3 DNA follows: TGTGCCAGCAGCTTACCTGGTAGTGCGGGTGATACGCAGTATTTT. Translated: CASSLPGSAGDTQYF.

The sample holds a few counts of this clonotype. CDR3 amino acids: CASSADRANQPQHF. CDR3 bases: TGTGCCAGCAGTGCGGACAGGGCTAATCAGCCCCAGCATTTT. The rearrangement uses TRBV2 and TRBJ1-5; 8 bases are a match to TRBD1. J gave up 4 bases and V 4 bases, and 3 bases lay outside the gene matches. The germline V gene encodes CDR1 SNHLY and CDR2 FYNNEI. This CDR3 has 14 residues. The variable domain in full, with the rest retrieved from reference TRBV2 and TRBJ1-5, is EPEVTQTPSHQVTQMGQEVILRCVPISNHLYFYWYRQILGQKVEFLVSFYNNEISEKSEIFDDQFSVERPDGSNFTLKIRSTKLEDSAMYFCASSADRANQPQHFGDGTRLSIL.

The chain carries TRBV20-1 and TRBJ1-1; 9 bases line up with TRBD1. CDR3 length: 12 amino acids. Germline assignment: CDR1 DFQATT and CDR2 SNEGSKA (reference sequence). The CDR3 loop reads CSAGQGNTEAFF. The CDR3 coding sequence is TGCAGCGCGGGACAGGGGAACACTGAAGCTTTCTTT.

This clonotype has more than one count but fewer than ten. The chain couples TRBV7-9 to TRBJ1-6, with D possibly matching TRBD1 (5 bases). Per the germline V gene, CDR1 is SEHNR and CDR2 is FQNEAQ (reference sequence). V lost 0 bases and J 8 bases, leaving 14 bases between the germline ends. This CDR3 comprises 16 residues. The CDR3 sequence: CASSLARQGRHSPLHF. The DNA of the CDR3 is TGTGCCAGCAGCTTAGCGCGGCAGGGTCGGCATTCACCCCTCCACTTT. Looking up the rest from reference TRBV7-9 and TRBJ1-6 gives the full variable domain: DTGVSQNPRHKITKRGQNVTFRCDPISEHNRLYWYRQTLGQGPEFLTYFQNEAQLEKSRLLSDRFSAERPKGSFSTLEIQRTEQGDSAMYLCASSLARQGRHSPLHFGNGTRLTVT.

Written as DNA, the CDR3 is TGCAGTGCTAGAGGAGGGGGGACCGCCGTGGACATTCAGTACTTC. It codes for CSARGGGTAVDIQYF. The rearrangement links TRBV20-1 to TRBJ2-4, with D possibly called TRBD1 or TRBD2 (6 bases each). The CDR3 runs 15 residues. Trimming pared 1 base from V and 8 bases from J, leaving 18 bases between. Looked up from germline, CDR1 is DFQATT and CDR2 is SNEGSKA (reference sequence).

The chain links TRBV19 to TRBJ1-1; D is unclear. Trimming took 3 bases from V and 1 from J, leaving 9 bases between them. CDR3 length equals 14 residues. Germline-derived CDR1 and CDR2 are LNHDA and SQIVND (reference sequence). In nucleotides, the CDR3 is TGTGCCAGTAGTATCAGCCAGCAGAACACTGAAGCTTTCTTT. Protein sequence: CASSISQQNTEAFF.

This chain links TRBV13 with TRBJ2-1, with 8 nucleotides matching TRBD1. This CDR3 has 14 residues. Per the germline V gene, CDR1 is PRHDT and CDR2 is FYEKMQ (reference sequence). This chain's CDR3 is CASARTGWDNEQFF. DNA of the CDR3: TGTGCTAGCGCCCGGACAGGGTGGGACAATGAGCAGTTCTTC.

The chain links TRBV24-1 to TRBJ2-3; D is unclear. CDR3 length: 12 residues. Germline lookup yields CDR1 KGHDR and CDR2 SFDVKD. V was shortened by 7 bases and J by 6 bases, with 10 bases between the two germline ends. The CDR3 DNA reads TGTGCCACCAGGGGCCAATGGGATACGCAGTATTTT. Protein sequence: CATRGQWDTQYF.

The V and J genes are TRBV2 and TRBJ1-1; the match to TRBD1 covers 10 bases. The CDR3 sequence is 15 residues long. V lost 6 bases to trimming and J lost 1 base; unmatched junction nucleotides: 5. CDR1 is SNHLY, CDR2 FYNNEI, per germline. The CDR3 nucleotides read TGTGCCAGCAGGACCCGGACAGGGGGGAACACTGAAGCTTTCTTT. This translates into CASRTRTGGNTEAFF.

This clonotype has ten or more counts. The chain has TRBV6-2 or TRBV6-3 and TRBJ1-1, with D maybe TRBD1 (6 bases). V was shortened by 2 bases and J by 5 bases, with 12 bases between the two germline ends. CDR1 and CDR2 from the germline V gene are MNHEY and SVGEGT. This CDR3 spans 14 amino acids. The CDR3 loop is CASSYEGGKTEAFF. In DNA, the CDR3 is TGTGCCAGCAGTTACGAGGGGGGCAAAACTGAAGCTTTCTTT.

This rearrangement joins TRBV7-8 to TRBJ1-4, with 7 nucleotides matching TRBD1. V shed 1 base and J 1 base; nucleotides not matched to a gene: 3. Germline CDR1 and CDR2: SGHVS and FQNEAQ. This CDR3 has 16 residues. The CDR3 sequence is CASSLGAGGTNEKLFF. The CDR3 nucleotides are TGTGCCAGCAGCTTAGGGGCAGGGGGAACTAATGAAAAACTGTTTTTT.

V and J are TRBV20-1 and TRBJ1-1; D gene uncertain. V was pared by 6 bases and J by 6 bases, with 17 bases between. The CDR3 has 13 residues. CDR1 DFQATT and CDR2 SNEGSKA come from the germline V gene (reference sequence). CDR3 loop: CSAFRDGSPEAFF. In DNA form, the CDR3 reads TGCAGTGCCTTTCGCGACGGTTCCCCTGAAGCTTTCTTT.

The gene calls are TRBV29-1 and TRBJ2-7, with 15 bases matching TRBD2. The ends lost 5 bases at V and 6 bases at J; junction bases unmatched: 8. CDR1 and CDR2 (germline): SQVTM, ANQGSEA. The CDR3 is 15 residues long. This chain's CDR3 is CSVRRTSGRAREQYF. In nucleotides, the CDR3 is TGCAGCGTTCGAAGGACTAGCGGGAGGGCCCGCGAGCAGTACTTC.

The chain uses TRBV7-2 and TRBJ2-7, with 12 nucleotides matching TRBD2. This CDR3 has 17 amino acids. V shed 3 bases, J shed 0 bases, and the junction held 6 bases outside the gene matches. Germline loops: CDR1 SGHTA, CDR2 FQGNSA. CDR3 region: CASSFGLAGSPSYEQYF. The CDR3 DNA reads as TGTGCCAGCAGCTTTGGACTAGCGGGGTCCCCCTCCTACGAGCAGTACTTC. Full variable domain (remainder filled in from reference TRBV7-2 and TRBJ2-7): GAGVSQSPSNKVTEKGKDVELRCDPISGHTALYWYRQSLGQGLEFLIYFQGNSAPDKSGLPSDRFSAERTGGSVSTLTIQRTQQEDSAVYLCASSFGLAGSPSYEQYFGPGTRLTVT.

The chain uses TRBV7-8 and TRBJ2-7; tentatively, D is TRBD2 (6 bases). From germline, CDR1 is SGHVS and CDR2 FQNEAQ. The CDR3 runs 20 residues. V was trimmed by 0 bases and J by 3 bases, leaving 27 bases between them. The CDR3 nucleotides read TGTGCCAGCAGCTTAGCGGCCGGGAGCAAGTGGTCGGCAGTGCGCTACGAGCAGTACTTC. Protein: CASSLAAGSKWSAVRYEQYF.

In this sample, this clonotype turned up a few times. One end of the junction fails to match germline, which may point to a read error. The chain is built from TRBV10-3 and TRBJ2-7, with 7 bases lining up with TRBD2. The germline CDR1 and CDR2 sequences are ENHRY and SYGVKD. This CDR3 has 15 amino acids. The CDR3 is CAISELGEGVYEQYF. The CDR3 nucleotides read TGTGCCATCAGCGAGTTGGGGGAGGGCGTTTACGAGCAGTACTTC.

The J gene is TRBJ2-7, the V gene TRBV25-1, with no clear D. Trimming removed 8 bases from V and 0 bases from J, with 11 bases in between. This CDR3 region has 13 residues. CDR1 and CDR2 (germline): MGHDK, SYGVNS. DNA for the CDR3: TGTGCCAGCGGAGTCTTCGGCTCCTACGAGCAGTACTTC. This encodes CASGVFGSYEQYF.

The chain is built from TRBV9 and TRBJ2-3; D is uncertain. Germline V gives CDR1 SGDLS, CDR2 YYNGEE. CDR3 length equals 12 residues. The ends were cut back, 3 bases at V and 7 bases at J, with 9 bases in the middle. CDR3 sequence: CASSEAANTQYF. Written as DNA, the CDR3 is TGTGCCAGCAGCGAGGCGGCGAATACGCAGTATTTT.

V gene TRBV7-8 combines with J gene TRBJ2-5; TRBD1 aligns across 7 bases. The germline CDR1 and CDR2 sequences are SGHVS and FQNEAQ. The CDR3 is 15 amino acids. V gave up 0 bases and J gave up 5 bases; unmatched junction bases: 6. CDR3 loop: CASSLARTGSETQYF. The CDR3 bases are TGTGCCAGCAGCTTAGCCCGGACAGGTTCTGAGACCCAGTACTTC. Combining the CDR3 with reference TRBV7-8 and TRBJ2-5 gives the whole variable domain GAGVSQSPRYKVAKRGQDVALRCDPISGHVSLFWYQQALGQGPEFLTYFQNEAQLDKSGLPSDRFFAERPEGSVSTLKIQRTQQEDSAVYLCASSLARTGSETQYFGPGTRLLVL.

The chain employs TRBV7-2 and TRBJ2-1; 9 nucleotides line up with TRBD2. The CDR3 covers 15 residues. Germline CDR1 SGHTA, CDR2 FQGNSA. J was trimmed by 0 bases and V by 5 bases; bases with no gene match: 2. The CDR3 sequence: CASSKRGDSYNEQFF. CDR3 bases: TGTGCCAGCAGCAAGCGGGGGGACTCCTACAATGAGCAGTTCTTC.

The table lists this clonotype with many counts. The chain joins TRBV7-8 to TRBJ2-2, with D possibly TRBD2 on 7 matching bases. V was trimmed by 1 base and J by 3 bases, leaving 15 bases between them. From germline, CDR1 is SGHVS and CDR2 FQNEAQ. This CDR3 has 17 amino acids. CDR3 in DNA: TGTGCCAGCAGCTTAGGACTAGCTACAGGGTACACCGGGGAGCTGTTTTTT. Translation: CASSLGLATGYTGELFF.

In its sample, this clonotype was seen once. This chain uses TRBV5-6 with TRBJ2-7; 10 positions agree with TRBD2. Germline values: CDR1 SGHDT, CDR2 YYEEEE. This CDR3 region has 16 residues. The ends lost 1 base at V and 2 bases at J; junction bases unmatched: 6. The CDR3 reads CASSLTSGVNPYEQYF. The CDR3 DNA is TGTGCCAGCAGCTTGACTAGCGGGGTTAATCCCTACGAGCAGTACTTC.

The chain is built from TRBV7-2 and TRBJ2-1, with 10 bases aligning to TRBD2. The CDR3 runs 13 residues. Germline CDR1 reads SGHTA; CDR2 reads FQGNSA. V shed 2 bases, J shed 12 bases, and the junction held 4 bases outside the gene matches. CDR3 sequence reads: CASSLTSGTVQFF. CDR3 nucleotides: TGTGCCAGCAGCTTAACTAGCGGGACTGTGCAGTTCTTC.

The chain couples TRBV6-1 to TRBJ2-5, with 9 bases identical to TRBD1. The junction had 19 bases not matched to a gene; V was cut back by 5 bases and J by 9 bases. CDR3 length: 17 amino acids. The germline V gene encodes CDR1 MNHNS and CDR2 SASEGT. The CDR3: CASSPETWTGEDQPQYF. CDR3 coding DNA: TGTGCCAGCAGTCCCGAAACCTGGACAGGGGAGGATCAGCCCCAGTACTTC.